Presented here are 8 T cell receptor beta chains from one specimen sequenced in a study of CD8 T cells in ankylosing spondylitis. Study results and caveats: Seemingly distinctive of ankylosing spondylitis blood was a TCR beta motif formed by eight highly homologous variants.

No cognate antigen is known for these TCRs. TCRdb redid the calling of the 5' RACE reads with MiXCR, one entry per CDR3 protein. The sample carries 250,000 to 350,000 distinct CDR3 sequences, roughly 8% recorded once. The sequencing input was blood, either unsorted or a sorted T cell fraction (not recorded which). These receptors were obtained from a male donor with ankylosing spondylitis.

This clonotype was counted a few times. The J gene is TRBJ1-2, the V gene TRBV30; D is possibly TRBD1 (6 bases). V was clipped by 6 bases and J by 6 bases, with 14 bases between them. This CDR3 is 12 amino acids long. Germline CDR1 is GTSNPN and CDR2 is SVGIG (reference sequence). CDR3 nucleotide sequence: TGTGCCTGTTCCGGACAGTCGAATGGCTACACCTTC. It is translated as CACSGQSNGYTF.

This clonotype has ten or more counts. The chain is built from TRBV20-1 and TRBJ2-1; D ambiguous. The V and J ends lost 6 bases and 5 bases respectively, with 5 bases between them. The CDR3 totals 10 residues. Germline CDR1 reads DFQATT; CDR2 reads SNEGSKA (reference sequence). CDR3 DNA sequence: TGCAGTGCCCTAGACAATGAGCAGTTCTTC. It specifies CSALDNEQFF.

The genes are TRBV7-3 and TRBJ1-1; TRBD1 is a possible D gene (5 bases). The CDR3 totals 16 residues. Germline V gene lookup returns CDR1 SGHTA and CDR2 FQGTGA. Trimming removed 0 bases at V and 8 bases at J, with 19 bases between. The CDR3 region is CASSLTSRQSGVEAFF. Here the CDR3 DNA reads TGTGCCAGCAGCTTAACTTCCCGACAGTCTGGGGTAGAAGCTTTCTTT. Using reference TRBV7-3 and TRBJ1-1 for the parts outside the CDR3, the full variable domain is GAGVSQTPSNKVTEKGKYVELRCDPISGHTALYWYRQSLGQGPEFLIYFQGTGAADDSGLPNDRFFAVRPEGSVSTLKIQRTERGDSAVYLCASSLTSRQSGVEAFFGQGTRLTVV.

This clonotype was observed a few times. CDR3 protein: CASSSHSGETQYF. CDR3 nucleotide sequence: TGTGCCAGCAGCTCTCATAGCGGGGAGACCCAGTACTTC. V and J are TRBV7-3 and TRBJ2-5, with TRBD2 matching 7 bases. This CDR3 is 13 amino acids long. Germline CDR1 and CDR2: SGHTA and FQGTGA. J lost 5 bases, V lost 4 bases, and 4 bases had no gene match.

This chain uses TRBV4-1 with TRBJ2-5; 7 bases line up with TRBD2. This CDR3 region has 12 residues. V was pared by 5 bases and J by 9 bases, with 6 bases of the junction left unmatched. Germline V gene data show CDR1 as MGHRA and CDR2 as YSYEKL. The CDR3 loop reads CASSTRGEAQYF. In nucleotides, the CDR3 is TGCGCCAGCAGCACTCGGGGGGAGGCCCAGTACTTC.

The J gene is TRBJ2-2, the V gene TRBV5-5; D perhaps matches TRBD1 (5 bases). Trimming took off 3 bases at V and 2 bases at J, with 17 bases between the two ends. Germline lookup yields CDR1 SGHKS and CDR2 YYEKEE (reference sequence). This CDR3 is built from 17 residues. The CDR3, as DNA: TGTGCCAGCAGCTACCCAAGACAGTCACCAAACACCGGGGAGCTGTTTTTT. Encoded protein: CASSYPRQSPNTGELFF.

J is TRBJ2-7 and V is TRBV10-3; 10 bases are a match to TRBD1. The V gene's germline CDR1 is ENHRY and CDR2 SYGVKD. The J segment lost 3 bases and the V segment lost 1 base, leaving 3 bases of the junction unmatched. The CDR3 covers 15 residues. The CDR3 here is CAISEWTGGFYEQYF. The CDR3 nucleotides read TGTGCCATCAGTGAGTGGACAGGGGGTTTCTACGAGCAGTACTTC.

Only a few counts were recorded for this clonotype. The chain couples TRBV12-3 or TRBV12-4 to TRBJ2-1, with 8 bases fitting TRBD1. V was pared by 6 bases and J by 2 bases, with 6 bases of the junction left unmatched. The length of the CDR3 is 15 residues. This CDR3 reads CASRTTGVPYNEQFF. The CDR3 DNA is TGTGCCAGCAGAACGACAGGGGTCCCCTACAATGAGCAGTTCTTC.